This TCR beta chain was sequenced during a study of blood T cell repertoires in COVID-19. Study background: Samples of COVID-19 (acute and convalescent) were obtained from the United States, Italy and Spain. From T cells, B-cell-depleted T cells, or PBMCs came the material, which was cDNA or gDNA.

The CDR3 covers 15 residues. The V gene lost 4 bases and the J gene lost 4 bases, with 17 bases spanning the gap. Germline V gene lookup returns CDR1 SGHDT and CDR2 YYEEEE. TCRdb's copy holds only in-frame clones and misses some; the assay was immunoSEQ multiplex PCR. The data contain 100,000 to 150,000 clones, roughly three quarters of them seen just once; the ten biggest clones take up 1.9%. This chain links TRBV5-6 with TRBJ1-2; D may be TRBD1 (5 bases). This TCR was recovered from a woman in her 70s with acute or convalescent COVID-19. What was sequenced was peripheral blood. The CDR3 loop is CASSAQDIYLYGYTF. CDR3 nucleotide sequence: TGTGCCAGCAGCGCCCAGGACATTTACCTCTATGGCTACACCTTC.